These T cell receptor beta chains were read from a single sample in a study of T cell clonotyping in hematopoietic cell transplantation. Profiled with immunoSEQ multiplex PCR; TCRdb holds only in-frame clones, not every one. The sample yields around 25,000 clones, 70% to 85% seen once. The material was peripheral blood mononuclear cells, obtained before stem cell transplant. The receptors were gathered from a woman in her sixties with acute myeloid leukemia. Some clones in this sample may be carry-over from other donors' samples. Each CDR3 is given with its conserved first and last residue. D genes are given only for firm matches. The size entry is marked missing in some rows and otherwise reads once, few, many or a size class.

CDR3: CASSLAGFNEQYF
DNA: TGTGCCAGCAGCTTGGCCGGGTTCAACGAGCAGTACTTC
J: TRBJ2-7
size: -
V: TRBV5-5
D: -

CDR3: CASTGTGVGGYTF
DNA: TGTGCCAGCACCGGGACAGGGGTTGGCGGCTACACCTTC
J: TRBJ1-2
size: -
V: TRBV2
D: TRBD1

CDR3: CASSSPGREPEQYF
DNA: TGTGCCAGCAGTTCCCCCGGGCGGGAGCCCGAGCAGTACTTC
J: TRBJ2-7
size: -
V: TRBV27
D: TRBD2

CDR3: CASWGPVIPNYGYTF
DNA: TGTGCCAGCTGGGGGCCCGTTATACCTAACTATGGCTACACCTTC
J: TRBJ1-2
size: few
V: TRBV27
D: -

CDR3: CASSAGDQPQHF
DNA: TGTGCCAGCAGTGCAGGGGATCAGCCCCAGCATTTT
J: TRBJ1-5
size: -
V: TRBV2
D: -

CDR3: CASSQEATSIPLSYEQYF
DNA: TGTGCCAGCAGCCAAGAAGCGACTTCCATACCCCTCTCGTACGAGCAGTACTTC
J: TRBJ2-7
size: -
V: TRBV14
D: -

CDR3: CASSYGRGSEDGYTF
DNA: TGTGCCAGCAGTTACGGCAGGGGATCTGAGGATGGCTACACCTTC
J: TRBJ1-2
size: -
V: TRBV6-5
D: -

CDR3: CASSSGTGMTETQYF
DNA: TGTGCCAGCAGCTCCGGGACAGGGATGACCGAGACCCAGTACTTC
J: TRBJ2-5
size: once
V: TRBV7-2
D: TRBD1

CDR3: CASSHSLPTGELFF
DNA: TGCGCCAGCAGCCATTCCTTACCCACCGGGGAGCTGTTTTTT
J: TRBJ2-2
size: -
V: TRBV4-3
D: -

CDR3: CASSARGQNTGELFF
DNA: TGTGCCAGTAGTGCGAGGGGGCAGAACACCGGGGAGCTGTTTTTT
J: TRBJ2-2
size: -
V: TRBV19
D: TRBD1

CDR3: CASSLERNEQFF
DNA: TGTGCCAGCAGCTTAGAAAGAAATGAGCAGTTCTTC
J: TRBJ2-1
size: -
V: TRBV11-2
D: -

CDR3: CASSLGSGTNYGYTF
DNA: TGTGCCAGCAGCTTGGGGTCAGGAACTAACTATGGCTACACCTTC
J: TRBJ1-2
size: -
V: TRBV5-4
D: -

CDR3: CASSEAGLAGVHQVF
DNA: TGTGCCAGCAGTGAAGCCGGACTAGCGGGAGTCCACCAAGTCTTC
J: TRBJ2-1
size: once
V: TRBV2
D: TRBD2

CDR3: CSHRFRDQGEKLFF
DNA: TGCAGCCACCGATTCCGGGACCAGGGGGAAAAACTGTTTTTT
J: TRBJ1-4
size: -
V: TRBV29-1
D: -

CDR3: CASSHGPRTAFF
DNA: TGTGCCAGCAGTCATGGACCAAGAACGGCTTTCTTT
J: TRBJ1-1
size: -
V: TRBV28
D: -

CDR3: CASSSDHSGNTIYF
DNA: TGTGCCAGTAGCTCCGACCACTCTGGAAACACCATATATTTT
J: TRBJ1-3
size: -
V: TRBV19
D: -

CDR3: CASSNRDPGETQYF
DNA: TGTGCCAGCAGCAACCGGGACCCGGGGGAGACCCAGTACTTC
J: TRBJ2-5
size: -
V: TRBV7-2
D: -

CDR3: CASSQDTGANEKLFF
DNA: TGCGCCAGCAGCCAAGACACAGGGGCAAATGAAAAACTGTTTTTT
J: TRBJ1-4
size: -
V: TRBV4-3
D: TRBD1

CDR3: CASSLRRSGSSEQYF
DNA: TGTGCCAGCAGCTTACGACGAAGCGGGAGTTCAGAGCAGTACTTC
J: TRBJ2-7
size: -
V: TRBV11-2
D: TRBD2

CDR3: CASSYSVLAGDNEQFF
DNA: TGTGCCAGCAGTTACTCGGTACTAGCGGGGGACAATGAGCAGTTCTTC
J: TRBJ2-1
size: once
V: TRBV6-5
D: TRBD2

CDR3: CASSSYRGETLHF
DNA: TGTGCCAGCAGCTCTTACCGCGGGGAGACCCTCCACTTT
J: TRBJ1-6
size: -
V: TRBV14
D: -

CDR3: CASSGTPNTNEQFF
DNA: TGTGCCAGTAGTGGGACACCCAATACGAATGAGCAGTTCTTC
J: TRBJ2-1
size: -
V: TRBV7-3
D: -

CDR3: CASIPLAGVAKNIQYF
DNA: TGTGCCAGCATCCCCCTAGCAGGGGTAGCCAAAAACATTCAGTACTTC
J: TRBJ2-4
size: -
V: TRBV2
D: -

CDR3: CASSLNNEQFF
DNA: TGTGCCAGCAGCTTGAACAATGAGCAGTTCTTC
J: TRBJ2-1
size: -
V: TRBV9
D: -

CDR3: CASSPGGTAYSNQPQHF
DNA: TGCGCCAGCAGTCCGGGGGGGACAGCCTATAGCAATCAGCCCCAGCATTTT
J: TRBJ1-5
size: -
V: TRBV5-1
D: TRBD1

CDR3: CASSLTGTGRYEQYF
DNA: TGCGCCAGCAGCTTGACTGGGACAGGGAGGTACGAGCAGTACTTC
J: TRBJ2-7
size: -
V: TRBV5-1
D: TRBD1

CDR3: CASRLGGTDTQYF
DNA: TGTGCCAGCAGGTTAGGGGGGACAGATACGCAGTATTTT
J: TRBJ2-3
size: -
V: TRBV27
D: -

CDR3: CATTWTGPQETQYF
DNA: TGTGCCACCACATGGACTGGTCCCCAAGAGACCCAGTACTTC
J: TRBJ2-5
size: few
V: TRBV6-1
D: -

CDR3: CASSRGGPETQYF
DNA: TGTGCCAGTAGCAGGGGGGGCCCGGAGACCCAGTACTTC
J: TRBJ2-5
size: few
V: TRBV19
D: -

CDR3: CASSLSGTGYEQYF
DNA: TGCGCCAGCAGCCTCTCCGGGACAGGGTACGAGCAGTACTTC
J: TRBJ2-7
size: -
V: TRBV5-1
D: TRBD1

CDR3: CAISDGAGNTIYF
DNA: TGTGCCATCAGTGATGGGGCTGGAAACACCATATATTTT
J: TRBJ1-3
size: -
V: TRBV10-3
D: -

CDR3: CASSTRQGGTNEKLFF
DNA: TGTGCCAGCAGCACCCGACAGGGAGGTACTAATGAAAAACTGTTTTTT
J: TRBJ1-4
size: -
V: TRBV7-8
D: TRBD1

CDR3: CASSWGLVYEQYF
DNA: TGTGCCAGCAGCTGGGGACTAGTTTACGAGCAGTACTTC
J: TRBJ2-7
size: -
V: TRBV7-2
D: TRBD2

CDR3: CASSSLTDYEQYF
DNA: TGCGCCAGCAGCAGTCTAACGGACTACGAGCAGTACTTC
J: TRBJ2-7
size: -
V: TRBV5-1
D: -

CDR3: CASSLSSGATDTQYF
DNA: TGTGCCAGCAGCTTATCGTCCGGAGCCACAGATACGCAGTATTTT
J: TRBJ2-3
size: -
V: TRBV7-3
D: -

CDR3: CASSQTRSYEQYF
DNA: TGTGCCAGCAGCCAAACTAGAAGCTACGAGCAGTACTTC
J: TRBJ2-7
size: -
V: TRBV7-2
D: -

CDR3: CASSSPGSGAFF
DNA: TGTGCCAGCAGTTCGCCAGGGTCGGGAGCTTTCTTT
J: TRBJ1-1
size: -
V: TRBV28
D: -

CDR3: CASSHEGGNEQYF
DNA: TGTGCCAGCAGTCACGAGGGGGGGAACGAGCAGTACTTC
J: TRBJ2-7
size: -
V: TRBV7-6
D: -